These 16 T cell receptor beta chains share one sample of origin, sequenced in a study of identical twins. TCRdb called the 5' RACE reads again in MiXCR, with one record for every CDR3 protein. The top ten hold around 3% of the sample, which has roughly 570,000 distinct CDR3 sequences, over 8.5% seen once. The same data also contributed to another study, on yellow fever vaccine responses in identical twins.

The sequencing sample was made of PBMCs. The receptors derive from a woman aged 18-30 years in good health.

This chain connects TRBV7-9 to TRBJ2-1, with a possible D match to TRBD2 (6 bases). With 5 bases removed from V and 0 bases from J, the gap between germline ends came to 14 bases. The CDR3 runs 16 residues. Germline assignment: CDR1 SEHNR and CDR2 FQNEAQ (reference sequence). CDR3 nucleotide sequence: TGTGCCAGCAGCCCTCGTGGCGGGACCTCCTACAATGAGCAGTTCTTC. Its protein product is CASSPRGGTSYNEQFF.

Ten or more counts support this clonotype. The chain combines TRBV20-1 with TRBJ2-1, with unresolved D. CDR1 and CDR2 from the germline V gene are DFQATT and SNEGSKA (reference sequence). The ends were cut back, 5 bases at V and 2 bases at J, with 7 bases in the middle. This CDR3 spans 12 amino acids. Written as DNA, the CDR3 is TGCAGTGCTCCACAGACCTACAATGAGCAGTTCTTC. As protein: CSAPQTYNEQFF.

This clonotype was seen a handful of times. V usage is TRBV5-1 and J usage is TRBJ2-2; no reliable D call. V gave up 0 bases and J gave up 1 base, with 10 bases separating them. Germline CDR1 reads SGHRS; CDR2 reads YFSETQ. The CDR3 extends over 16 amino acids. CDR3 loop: CASSLEDFLNTGELFF. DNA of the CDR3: TGCGCCAGCAGCTTGGAAGATTTCTTGAACACCGGGGAGCTGTTTTTT.

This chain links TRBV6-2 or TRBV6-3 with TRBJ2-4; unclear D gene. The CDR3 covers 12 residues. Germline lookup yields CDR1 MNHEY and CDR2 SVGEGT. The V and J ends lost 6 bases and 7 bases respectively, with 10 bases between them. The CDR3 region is CASSNLVNIQYF. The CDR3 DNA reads TGTGCCAGCAGCAACCTAGTCAACATTCAGTACTTC.

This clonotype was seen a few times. The CDR3 here is CASSKTGDLTDTQYF. CDR3 sequence (DNA): TGTGCCAGCTCCAAGACAGGAGACCTCACAGATACGCAGTATTTT. The chain uses TRBV7-2 and TRBJ2-3, with a tentative D call TRBD1 (6 bases). Trimming removed 8 bases from V and 2 bases from J, with 17 bases in between. CDR3 length equals 15 residues. Germline CDR1 is SGHTA and CDR2 is FQGNSA. Complete variable domain (other parts from reference TRBV7-2 and TRBJ2-3): GAGVSQSPSNKVTEKGKDVELRCDPISGHTALYWYRQSLGQGLEFLIYFQGNSAPDKSGLPSDRFSAERTGGSVSTLTIQRTQQEDSAVYLCASSKTGDLTDTQYFGPGTRLTVL.

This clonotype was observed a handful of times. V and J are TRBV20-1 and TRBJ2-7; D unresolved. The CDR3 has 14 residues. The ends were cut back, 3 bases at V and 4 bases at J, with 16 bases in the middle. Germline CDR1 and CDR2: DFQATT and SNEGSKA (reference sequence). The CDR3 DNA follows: TGCAGTGCTAGGCCCGGTGAACTGGCATACGAGCAGTACTTC. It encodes CSARPGELAYEQYF.

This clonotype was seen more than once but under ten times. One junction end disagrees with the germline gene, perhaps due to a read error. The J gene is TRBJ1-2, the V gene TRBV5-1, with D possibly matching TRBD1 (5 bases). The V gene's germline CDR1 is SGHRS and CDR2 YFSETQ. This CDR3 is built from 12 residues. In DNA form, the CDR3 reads TGCGCCAGCAGCTTGGAAGGGGCAAGGGCACACTTC. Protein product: CASSLEGARAHF. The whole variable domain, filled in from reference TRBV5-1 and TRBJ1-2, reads KAGVTQTPRYLIKTRGQQVTLSCSPISGHRSVSWYQQTPGQGLQFLFEYFSETQRNKGNFPGRFSGRQFSNSRSEMNVSTLELGDSALYLCASSLEGARAHFGSGTRLTVV.

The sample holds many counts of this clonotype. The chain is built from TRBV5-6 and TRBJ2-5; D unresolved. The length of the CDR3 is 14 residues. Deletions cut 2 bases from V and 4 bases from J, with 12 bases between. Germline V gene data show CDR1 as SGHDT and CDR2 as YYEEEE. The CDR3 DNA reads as TGTGCCAGCAGCTTAGGCCAACAAGCAGAGACCCAGTACTTC. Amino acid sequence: CASSLGQQAETQYF.

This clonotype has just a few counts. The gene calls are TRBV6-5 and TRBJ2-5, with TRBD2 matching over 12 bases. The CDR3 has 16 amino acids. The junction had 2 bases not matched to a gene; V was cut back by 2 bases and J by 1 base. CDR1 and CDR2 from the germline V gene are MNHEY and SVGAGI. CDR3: CASSYGLAGFQETQYF. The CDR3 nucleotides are TGTGCCAGCAGTTACGGACTAGCGGGGTTCCAAGAGACCCAGTACTTC.

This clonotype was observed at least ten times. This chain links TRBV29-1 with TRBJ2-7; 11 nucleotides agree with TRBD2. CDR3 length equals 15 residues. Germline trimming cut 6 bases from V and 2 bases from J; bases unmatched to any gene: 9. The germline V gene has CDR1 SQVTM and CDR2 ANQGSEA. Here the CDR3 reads CSVLTLTSGTYEQYF. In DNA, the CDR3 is TGCAGCGTGTTGACCCTGACTAGCGGGACCTACGAGCAGTACTTC.

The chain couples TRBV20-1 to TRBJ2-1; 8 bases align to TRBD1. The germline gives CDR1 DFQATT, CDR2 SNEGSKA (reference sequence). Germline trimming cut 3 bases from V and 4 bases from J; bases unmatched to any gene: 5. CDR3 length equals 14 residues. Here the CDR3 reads CSASAGGAYNEQFF. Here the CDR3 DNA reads TGCAGTGCTAGCGCAGGGGGCGCTTACAATGAGCAGTTCTTC.

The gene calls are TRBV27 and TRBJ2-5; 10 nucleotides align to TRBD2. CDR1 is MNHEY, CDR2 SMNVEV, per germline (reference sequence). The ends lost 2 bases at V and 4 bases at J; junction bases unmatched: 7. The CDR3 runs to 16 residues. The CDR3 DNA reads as TGTGCCAGCAGTTTACAGCGGGGGGGCCCCTTAGAGACCCAGTACTTC. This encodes CASSLQRGGPLETQYF.

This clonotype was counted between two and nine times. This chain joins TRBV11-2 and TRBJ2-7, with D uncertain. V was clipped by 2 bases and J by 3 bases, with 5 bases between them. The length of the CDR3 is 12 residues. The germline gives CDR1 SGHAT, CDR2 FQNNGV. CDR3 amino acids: CASSLKLYEQYF. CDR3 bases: TGTGCCAGCAGCTTAAAACTCTACGAGCAGTACTTC.

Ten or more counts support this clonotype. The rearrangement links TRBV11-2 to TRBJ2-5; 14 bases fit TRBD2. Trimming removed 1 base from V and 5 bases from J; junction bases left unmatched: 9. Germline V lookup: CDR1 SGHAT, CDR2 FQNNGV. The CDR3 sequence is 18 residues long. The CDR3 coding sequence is TGTGCCAGCAGCTTAGTAATAATCGGACTAGCGGGAGGTGAGACCCAGTACTTC. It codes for CASSLVIIGLAGGETQYF.

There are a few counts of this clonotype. The CDR3 region is CASRIAGGGANVLTF. The CDR3, as DNA: TGTGCCAGCAGGATAGCGGGAGGTGGGGCCAACGTCCTGACTTTC. The chain has TRBV6-1 and TRBJ2-6; TRBD2 aligns across 10 bases. V gave up 6 bases and J gave up 3 bases; unmatched junction bases: 2. The germline V gene encodes CDR1 MNHNS and CDR2 SASEGT. CDR3 length: 15 amino acids.

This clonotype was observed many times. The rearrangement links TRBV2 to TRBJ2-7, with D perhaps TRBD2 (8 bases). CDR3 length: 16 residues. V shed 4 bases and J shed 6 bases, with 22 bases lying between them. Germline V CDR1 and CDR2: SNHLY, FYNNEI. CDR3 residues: CASSAKGAGGISEQYF. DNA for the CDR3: TGTGCCAGCAGTGCAAAGGGGGCGGGAGGAATCTCCGAGCAGTACTTC. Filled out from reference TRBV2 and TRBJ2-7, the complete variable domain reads EPEVTQTPSHQVTQMGQEVILRCVPISNHLYFYWYRQILGQKVEFLVSFYNNEISEKSEIFDDQFSVERPDGSNFTLKIRSTKLEDSAMYFCASSAKGAGGISEQYFGPGTRLTVT.